These T cell receptor beta chains were read from a single sample in a study of cytomegalovirus exposure and HLA in healthy donors. Method: immunoSEQ multiplex PCR; TCRdb's copy keeps in-frame clones and lacks some. The sample shows more than 95,000 clones, under 12% of them seen only once. Source material: PBMCs. The source of these receptors is a woman aged 18 to 35 in good health and CMV-seropositive. Each CDR3 is given with its conserved first and last residue. D genes are given only for firm matches. Clone size is not always given. Where it is, it says once, few, many or a class for expanded clones.

CDR3aa: CASSSNPDGGTQYF
CDR3nt: TGTGCCAGCTCATCGAACCCAGACGGAGGGACCCAGTACTTC
j_gene: TRBJ2-5
v_gene: TRBV18
d_gene: NA
abundance: few

CDR3aa: CASSHGAGGKYEQFF
CDR3nt: TGTGCCAGCAGCCATGGGGCGGGAGGGAAGTATGAGCAGTTCTTC
j_gene: TRBJ2-1
v_gene: TRBV7-9
d_gene: TRBD2
abundance: NA

CDR3aa: CASSFTRRGDPLGYTF
CDR3nt: TGTGCCAGCAGCTTTACAAGGAGGGGAGATCCGCTTGGCTACACCTTC
j_gene: TRBJ1-2
v_gene: TRBV13
d_gene: NA
abundance: NA

CDR3aa: CASSSTGLGRYEQYF
CDR3nt: TGTGCCAGCAGCAGTACAGGGTTAGGGCGCTACGAGCAGTACTTC
j_gene: TRBJ2-7
v_gene: TRBV6-1
d_gene: NA
abundance: few

CDR3aa: CASSSPGSLYGYTF
CDR3nt: TGTGCCAGCAGTTCTCCGGGATCCTTATATGGCTACACCTTC
j_gene: TRBJ1-2
v_gene: TRBV28
d_gene: NA
abundance: NA

CDR3aa: CSARDVVTQHF
CDR3nt: TGCAGTGCTAGAGATGTTGTTACCCAGCATTTT
j_gene: TRBJ1-5
v_gene: TRBV20-1
d_gene: NA
abundance: few

CDR3aa: CAWNIAGGGYTF
CDR3nt: TGTGCCTGGAACATCGCAGGGGGTGGCTACACCTTC
j_gene: TRBJ1-2
v_gene: TRBV30
d_gene: TRBD1
abundance: NA

CDR3aa: CASGKATGGSTEAFF
CDR3nt: TGCGCCAGCGGGAAGGCGACAGGGGGGTCCACTGAAGCTTTCTTT
j_gene: TRBJ1-1
v_gene: TRBV5-1
d_gene: TRBD1
abundance: few

CDR3aa: CASSRLESKETQYF
CDR3nt: TGTGCCAGCTCACGACTTGAGAGTAAAGAGACCCAGTACTTC
j_gene: TRBJ2-5
v_gene: TRBV18
d_gene: NA
abundance: NA

CDR3aa: CASSQSSGNEKLFF
CDR3nt: TGTGCCAGCAGCCAATCGTCAGGGAATGAAAAACTGTTTTTT
j_gene: TRBJ1-4
v_gene: TRBV4-2
d_gene: NA
abundance: few

CDR3aa: CASSQDFWPGESNYGYTF
CDR3nt: TGCGCCAGCAGCCAAGACTTTTGGCCAGGGGAATCTAACTATGGCTACACCTTC
j_gene: TRBJ1-2
v_gene: TRBV4-1
d_gene: NA
abundance: NA

CDR3aa: CASSPFTDTQYF
CDR3nt: TGTGCCAGCAGTCCCTTCACAGATACGCAGTATTTT
j_gene: TRBJ2-3
v_gene: TRBV28
d_gene: NA
abundance: few

CDR3aa: CASSRLAGLSYNEQFF
CDR3nt: TGTGCCAGCTCCAGACTAGCGGGACTTTCCTACAATGAGCAGTTCTTC
j_gene: TRBJ2-1
v_gene: TRBV25-1
d_gene: TRBD2
abundance: NA

CDR3aa: CASQWGGRASYNEQFF
CDR3nt: TGCGCCAGCCAGTGGGGCGGGAGGGCCTCCTACAATGAGCAGTTCTTC
j_gene: TRBJ2-1
v_gene: TRBV5-1
d_gene: TRBD2
abundance: few

CDR3aa: CASSLAGGSYEQYF
CDR3nt: TGTGCCAGCAGTTTGGCAGGGGGATCCTACGAGCAGTACTTC
j_gene: TRBJ2-7
v_gene: TRBV28
d_gene: TRBD1
abundance: NA

CDR3aa: CASSLSGYEQYF
CDR3nt: TGCGCCAGCAGCTTGTCGGGTTACGAGCAGTACTTC
j_gene: TRBJ2-7
v_gene: TRBV5-1
d_gene: NA
abundance: NA